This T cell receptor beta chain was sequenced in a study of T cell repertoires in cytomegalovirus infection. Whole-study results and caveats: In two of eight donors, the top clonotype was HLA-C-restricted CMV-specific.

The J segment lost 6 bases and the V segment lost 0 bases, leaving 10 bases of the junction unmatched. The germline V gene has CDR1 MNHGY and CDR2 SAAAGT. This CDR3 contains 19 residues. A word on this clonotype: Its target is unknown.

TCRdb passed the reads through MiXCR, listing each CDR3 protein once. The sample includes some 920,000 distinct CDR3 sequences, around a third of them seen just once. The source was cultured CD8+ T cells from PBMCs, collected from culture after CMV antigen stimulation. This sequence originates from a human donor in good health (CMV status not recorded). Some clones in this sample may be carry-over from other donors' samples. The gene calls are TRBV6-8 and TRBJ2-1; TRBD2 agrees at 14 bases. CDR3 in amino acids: CASSYSPQTSGGVINEQFF. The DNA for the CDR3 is TGTGCCAGCAGTTACTCGCCCCAGACTAGCGGGGGGGTCATCAATGAGCAGTTCTTC.